This TCR beta chain was sequenced for a study of T cells in Graves' hyperthyroidism and ophthalmopathy. Turning to the study itself: At the time of initial diagnosis and before any treatment, peripheral blood was collected. Regarding the study as a whole: The model foresaw ophthalmopathy a median 6.5 months prior to onset. Patients with ophthalmopathy were separated from those with stable hyperthyroidism by a 13 V-J model.

TCR beta CDR3 sequences were amplified from RNA transcripts. HTBI primers were the set used in a first-round RT-PCR of the TCR CDR3. TCRdb analysed the multiplex PCR reads with MiXCR anew, one entry per CDR3 protein. This repertoire shows about 700,000 distinct CDR3 sequences, 12% to 15% found once; its top ten account for 10%. A roughly 10 ml volume of fresh peripheral blood provided the PBMCs. This clonotype was recorded many times. Its target is unknown. Germline V gene sequence: CDR1 MNHEY, CDR2 SVGEGT. This CDR3 comprises 17 residues. V trimming: 4 bases; J trimming: 0 bases; junction bases outside the gene matches: 7.

The source material was blood. The chain employs TRBV6-2 or TRBV6-3 and TRBJ2-3; 10 positions match TRBD2. This sequence was found in a woman aged 18 to 35 with Graves' hyperthyroidism. The CDR3 sequence is CASSSTGLADSTDTQYF. The CDR3 region has the DNA TGTGCCAGCAGTTCCACAGGACTAGCGGACAGCACAGATACGCAGTATTTT.